The 27 T cell receptor beta chains in this list originate from one sample, sequenced in a study of beta chain features in type 1 diabetes. All of the isolated RNA was reverse transcribed, so expressed TCRB transcripts were sequenced. Generated by immunoSEQ multiplex PCR, the TCRdb table keeps only in-frame clones and is missing some. The sample lists 450,000 to 600,000 clones; approximately 31% were seen once. Specimen: naive CD4+ T cells from blood. The source is a man between 18 and 29 years old in good health.

This clone was seen only a few times. CDR3 protein: CASSQEARGHQKKETQYF. The CDR3 region has the DNA TGCGCCAGCAGCCAAGAAGCGCGGGGGCACCAGAAGAAAGAGACCCAGTACTTC. The chain carries TRBV4-3 and TRBJ2-5, with D perhaps TRBD2 (7 bases). Germline CDR1 LGHNA, CDR2 YSLEER. The CDR3 is 18 residues long. V shed 0 bases and J shed 3 bases, with 20 bases lying between them.

The genes are TRBV29-1 and TRBJ1-3; possibly TRBD1 for D (5 bases). Germline values: CDR1 SQVTM, CDR2 ANQGSEA. The CDR3 totals 12 residues. V was clipped by 2 bases and J by 8 bases, with 10 bases between them. The CDR3 DNA sequence: TGCAGCGTTGAACGCAGGGAGGACACCATATATTTT. Protein product: CSVERREDTIYF.

The V call is TRBV18, the J call TRBJ2-6; D unresolved. CDR1 is KGHSH and CDR2 is LQKENI in the germline V gene. V was pared by 3 bases and J by 4 bases, with 7 bases between. The CDR3 totals 14 residues. The DNA for the CDR3 is TGTGCCAGCTCACCTGCGACCGGGGCCAACGTCCTGACTTTC. Its translation: CASSPATGANVLTF. Complete variable domain (other parts from reference TRBV18 and TRBJ2-6): NAGVMQNPRHLVRRRGQEARLRCSPMKGHSHVYWYRQLPEEGLKFMVYLQKENIIDESGMPKERFSAEFPKEGPSILRIQQVVRGDSAAYFCASSPATGANVLTFGAGSRLTVL.

This clone was counted only a few times. This sequence joins TRBV2 and TRBJ1-1, with a tentative D call TRBD1 (6 bases). Germline values: CDR1 SNHLY, CDR2 FYNNEI. V gave up 10 bases and J gave up 11 bases, with 17 bases separating them. This CDR3 has 11 amino acids. The CDR3 spells CATNTGKSAFF. For the CDR3, the DNA is TGTGCCACGAACACAGGGAAGAGTGCTTTCTTT.

This clone has only a few counts. The chain uses TRBV7-9 and TRBJ2-2, with 8 bases aligning to TRBD1. The ends lost 4 bases at V and 1 base at J; junction bases unmatched: 2. Germline V gives CDR1 SEHNR, CDR2 FQNEAQ (reference sequence). The CDR3 consists of 15 residues. The CDR3 bases are TGTGCCAGCAGCTCAGACAGGGGGAACACCGGGGAGCTGTTTTTT. Its protein product is CASSSDRGNTGELFF.

This clone was counted only a few times. The chain couples TRBV7-2 to TRBJ2-5; D tentatively reads TRBD1 or TRBD2 (6 bases each). The germline V and J ends were trimmed by 10 bases and 4 bases, with 13 bases remaining between them. Germline CDR1 is SGHTA and CDR2 is FQGNSA. The CDR3 extends over 12 amino acids. The CDR3 loop is CATQGGGETQYF. The CDR3 region has the DNA TGTGCCACCCAAGGAGGGGGAGAGACCCAGTACTTC.

The CDR3 DNA follows: TGTGCCAGCAGCTTTAGCGGGAGCGGGACCCAGTACTTC. Amino acids: CASSFSGSGTQYF. The genes are TRBV7-6 and TRBJ2-5, with TRBD2 matching over 9 bases. Germline V gene data show CDR1 as SGHVS and CDR2 as FNYEAQ. This CDR3 region has 13 residues. Trimming at V came to 3 bases and at J to 7 bases, leaving 3 bases not matched to a gene.

The chain joins TRBV7-9 to TRBJ2-3, with D tentatively TRBD2 (7 bases). This CDR3 has 15 residues. V was shortened by 5 bases and J by 4 bases, with 16 bases between the two germline ends. Germline lookup yields CDR1 SEHNR and CDR2 FQNEAQ (reference sequence). CDR3 loop: CASSLQQGGSDTQYF. The CDR3 DNA reads as TGTGCCAGCAGCCTCCAACAGGGAGGGTCAGATACGCAGTATTTT. Looking up the rest from reference TRBV7-9 and TRBJ2-3 gives the full variable domain: DTGVSQNPRHKITKRGQNVTFRCDPISEHNRLYWYRQTLGQGPEFLTYFQNEAQLEKSRLLSDRFSAERPKGSFSTLEIQRTEQGDSAMYLCASSLQQGGSDTQYFGPGTRLTVL.

With regard to this clone: This sample also contains other DNA sequences that code for the same CDR3. The CDR3: CAWSPERNQPQHF. CDR3 DNA sequence: TGTGCCTGGAGTCCCGAAAGAAATCAGCCCCAGCATTTT. V and J are TRBV30 and TRBJ1-5, with D unclear. The CDR3 covers 13 residues. Germline-derived CDR1 and CDR2 are GTSNPN and SVGIG (reference sequence). V lost 2 bases to trimming and J lost 4 bases, with 9 bases between them.

The genes are TRBV7-9 and TRBJ2-7; TRBD2 aligns across 8 bases. This CDR3 is built from 15 residues. The ends lost 5 bases at V and 2 bases at J; junction bases unmatched: 8. Germline values: CDR1 SEHNR, CDR2 FQNEAQ (reference sequence). The CDR3 region has the DNA TGTGCCAGCAGCCTCGGTAGCGGGATAACCTACGAGCAGTACTTC. Translation: CASSLGSGITYEQYF.

J is TRBJ1-4 and V is TRBV11-1; the D is unclear. The CDR3 totals 14 residues. V lost 3 bases and J lost 8, with 13 bases in between. Germline V gives CDR1 SGHAT, CDR2 FQDESV (reference sequence). CDR3 sequence: CASSFQRLAEKLFF. CDR3 in DNA: TGTGCCAGCAGCTTCCAGAGACTTGCAGAAAAACTGTTTTTT.

This clone was detected a few times. The V call is TRBV30, the J call TRBJ2-6; D is unclear. Trimming cost V 5 bases and J 0 bases, with 5 bases left between them. Germline V gene data show CDR1 as GTSNPN and CDR2 as SVGIG (reference sequence). This CDR3 contains 13 residues. CDR3 amino acids: CAWWTSGANVLTF. In nucleotides, the CDR3 is TGTGCCTGGTGGACCTCTGGGGCCAACGTCCTGACTTTC.

In this sample, this clone turned up a few times. The chain employs TRBV5-4 and TRBJ2-7, with a possible D match to TRBD2 (6 bases). Trimming pared 3 bases from V and 3 bases from J, leaving 16 bases between. This CDR3 spans 15 amino acids. The germline CDR1 and CDR2 sequences are SGHNT and YYREEE (reference sequence). CDR3 loop: CASSYPRGGHYEQYF. As DNA, the CDR3 is TGTGCCAGCAGCTACCCGCGGGGCGGTCACTACGAGCAGTACTTC. Together with reference TRBV5-4 and TRBJ2-7, the CDR3 gives the full variable domain: ETGVTQSPTHLIKTRGQQVTLRCSSQSGHNTVSWYQQALGQGPQFIFQYYREEENGRGNFPPRFSGLQFPNYSSELNVNALELDDSALYLCASSYPRGGHYEQYFGPGTRLTVT.

This chain connects TRBV19 to TRBJ1-1; the D is unclear. The CDR3 runs 13 residues. The V end was cut by 3 bases, the J end by 0 bases, with 5 bases between. Germline CDR1 LNHDA, CDR2 SQIVND (reference sequence). Here the CDR3 DNA reads TGTGCCAGTAGTATTTTGGTGAACACTGAAGCTTTCTTT. This codes for CASSILVNTEAFF.

This clone has a handful of counts. A read error may produce the germline difference seen at one junction end. The chain employs TRBV5-1 and TRBJ2-5; D not certain. Germline CDR1 is SGHRS and CDR2 is YFSETQ. This CDR3 spans 14 amino acids. The CDR3 loop reads CASTLWSSLETQYF. DNA for the CDR3: TGCGCCAGCACCTTGTGGTCCAGTTTAGAGACCCAGTACTTC.

This clone occurred a few times. The chain combines TRBV15 with TRBJ2-7, with 9 bases lining up with TRBD1. Germline CDR1 LNHNV, CDR2 YYDKDF (reference sequence). The CDR3 is 14 amino acids. V shed 3 bases and J 2 bases; nucleotides not matched to a gene: 2. The CDR3: CATSRDRGPYEQYF. CDR3 nucleotides: TGTGCCACCAGCAGGGACAGGGGCCCCTACGAGCAGTACTTC.

This rearrangement joins TRBV5-4 to TRBJ2-3, with 11 bases aligning to TRBD1. Germline lookup yields CDR1 SGHNT and CDR2 YYREEE (reference sequence). The CDR3 is made up of 17 amino acids. The trim removed 4 bases at V and 4 bases at J, leaving 11 bases unmatched. The chain's CDR3 is CASSPRTGGLRADTQYF. DNA for the CDR3: TGTGCCAGCAGCCCGCGGACAGGGGGCCTTAGGGCAGATACGCAGTATTTT.

The chain joins TRBV30 to TRBJ1-1; 7 bases line up with TRBD1. Germline V gene sequence: CDR1 GTSNPN, CDR2 SVGIG (reference sequence). V lost 4 bases, J lost 1 base, and 6 bases stayed unmatched. The CDR3 totals 14 residues. CDR3 nucleotides: TGTGCCTGGAAGACAGGGTTCGGGAACACTGAAGCTTTCTTT. Translation gives CAWKTGFGNTEAFF.

This clone was picked up one time. This rearrangement joins TRBV7-9 to TRBJ1-1; D unclear. The germline V gene encodes CDR1 SEHNR and CDR2 FQNEAQ (reference sequence). V shed 2 bases and J shed 2 bases, with 6 bases lying between them. The CDR3 loop spans 13 amino acids. The CDR3 nucleotides are TGTGCCAGCAGCTTACGGCCCAACACTGAAGCTTTCTTT. This gives the protein CASSLRPNTEAFF.

This clone has only a few counts. V is TRBV5-4 and J is TRBJ2-1; D is uncertain. V lost 4 bases, J lost 6 bases, and 14 bases lay in between. Germline-derived CDR1 and CDR2 are SGHNT and YYREEE (reference sequence). The CDR3 is 14 residues long. The CDR3 here is CASSPETGANEQFF. The CDR3 DNA reads TGTGCCAGCAGCCCGGAGACTGGAGCCAATGAGCAGTTCTTC.

This chain connects TRBV10-3 to TRBJ2-1, with 8 bases lining up with TRBD1. The CDR3 is 13 amino acids. V was pared by 6 bases and J by 6 bases, with 4 bases of the junction left unmatched. In germline, CDR1 is ENHRY, CDR2 SYGVKD. The CDR3 DNA is TGTGCCATCAGGCTAGGACAGGGCAATGAGCAGTTCTTC. It specifies CAIRLGQGNEQFF.

This clone was found a few times. The chain recombines TRBV5-1 with TRBJ2-7; 8 nucleotides match TRBD2. The ends lost 2 bases at V and 5 bases at J; junction bases unmatched: 9. Germline V gene sequence: CDR1 SGHRS, CDR2 YFSETQ. The CDR3 is 15 residues long. The chain's CDR3 is CASSFEGSGSNEQYF. The DNA for the CDR3 is TGCGCCAGCAGCTTTGAAGGGAGCGGGAGCAACGAGCAGTACTTC.

This clone appeared a few times. The chain uses TRBV4-3 and TRBJ2-5; D not certain. CDR1 is LGHNA and CDR2 is YSLEER in the germline V gene. The CDR3 consists of 14 residues. Trimming stripped 1 base from V and 7 bases from J, with 13 bases between. In DNA, the CDR3 is TGCGCCAGCAGCCAAGTTTTGGCCGGCACGACCCAGTACTTC. It yields the protein CASSQVLAGTTQYF.

A note on this clone: The sample holds other DNA sequences that translate to the same CDR3. The chain joins TRBV20-1 to TRBJ1-2, with unresolved D. The CDR3 has 11 residues. In germline, CDR1 is DFQATT, CDR2 SNEGSKA (reference sequence). Trimming shortened V by 3 bases and J by 4 bases, and 6 bases separated the two germline ends. Here the CDR3 DNA reads TGCAGTGCTAGCACGTCCTATGGCTACACCTTC. This gives the protein CSASTSYGYTF.

This chain uses TRBV10-3 with TRBJ1-1; D unresolved. CDR3 length equals 13 residues. The V end lost 9 bases, the J end lost 0 bases, and 11 bases lay between the germline ends. Germline CDR1 reads ENHRY; CDR2 reads SYGVKD. CDR3 amino acids: CAMNRELNTEAFF. The CDR3 DNA follows: TGTGCCATGAACCGGGAGTTGAACACTGAAGCTTTCTTT.

The genes are TRBV7-2 and TRBJ2-7; D unresolved. V shed 2 bases and J shed 6 bases, with 11 bases lying between them. Germline V CDR1 and CDR2: SGHTA, FQGNSA. The CDR3 totals 13 residues. The CDR3 nucleotides read TGTGCCAGCAGCTTATTCCTAAAGGGCGAGCAGTACTTC. It translates to CASSLFLKGEQYF.

This clone was found a few times. The rearrangement links TRBV30 to TRBJ2-6; TRBD1 might be the D (6 bases). The germline V gene encodes CDR1 GTSNPN and CDR2 SVGIG (reference sequence). Deletions cut 0 bases from V and 2 bases from J, with 11 bases between. This CDR3 region has 16 residues. The CDR3 DNA follows: TGTGCCTGGAGTGTGGGCAGGGGAACTGGGGCCAACGTCCTGACTTTC. Protein product: CAWSVGRGTGANVLTF.